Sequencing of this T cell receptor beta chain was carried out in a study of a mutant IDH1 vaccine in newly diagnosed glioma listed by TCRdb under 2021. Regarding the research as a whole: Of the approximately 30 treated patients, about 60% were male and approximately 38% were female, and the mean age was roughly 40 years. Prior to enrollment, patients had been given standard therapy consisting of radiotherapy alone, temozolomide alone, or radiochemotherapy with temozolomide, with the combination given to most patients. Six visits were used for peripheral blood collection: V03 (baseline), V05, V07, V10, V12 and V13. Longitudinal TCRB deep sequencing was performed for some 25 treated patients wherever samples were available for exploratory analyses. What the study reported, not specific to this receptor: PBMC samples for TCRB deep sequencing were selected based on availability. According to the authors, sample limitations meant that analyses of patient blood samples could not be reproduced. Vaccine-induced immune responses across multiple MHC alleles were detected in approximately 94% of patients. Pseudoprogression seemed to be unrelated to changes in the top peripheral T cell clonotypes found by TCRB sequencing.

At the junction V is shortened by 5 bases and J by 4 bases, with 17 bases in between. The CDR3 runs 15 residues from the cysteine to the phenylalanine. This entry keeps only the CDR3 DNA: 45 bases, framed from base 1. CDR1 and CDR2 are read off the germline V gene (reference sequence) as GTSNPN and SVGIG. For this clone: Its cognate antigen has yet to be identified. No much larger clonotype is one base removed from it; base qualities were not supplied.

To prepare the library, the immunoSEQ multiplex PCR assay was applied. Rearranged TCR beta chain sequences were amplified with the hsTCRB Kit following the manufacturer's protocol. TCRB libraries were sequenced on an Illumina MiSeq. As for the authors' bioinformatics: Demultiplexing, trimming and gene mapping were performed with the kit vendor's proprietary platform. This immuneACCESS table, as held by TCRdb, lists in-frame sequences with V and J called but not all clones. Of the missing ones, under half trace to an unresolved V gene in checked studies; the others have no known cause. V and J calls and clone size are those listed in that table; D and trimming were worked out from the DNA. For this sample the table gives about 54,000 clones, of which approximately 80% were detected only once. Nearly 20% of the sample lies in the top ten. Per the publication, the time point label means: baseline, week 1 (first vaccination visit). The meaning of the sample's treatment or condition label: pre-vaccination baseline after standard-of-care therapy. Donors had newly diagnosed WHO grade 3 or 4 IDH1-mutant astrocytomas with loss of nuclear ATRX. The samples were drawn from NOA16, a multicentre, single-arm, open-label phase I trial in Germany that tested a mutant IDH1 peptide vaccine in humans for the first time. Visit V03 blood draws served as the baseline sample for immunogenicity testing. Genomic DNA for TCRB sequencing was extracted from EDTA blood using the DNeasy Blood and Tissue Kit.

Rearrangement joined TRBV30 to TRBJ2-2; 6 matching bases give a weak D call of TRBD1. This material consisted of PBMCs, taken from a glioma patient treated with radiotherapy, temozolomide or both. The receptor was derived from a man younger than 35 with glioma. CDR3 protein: CAWDRDRPGTGELFF. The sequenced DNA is TGTGCCTGGGACCGAGACAGGCCGGGCACCGGGGAGCTGTTTTTT.